Listed here are 13 T cell receptor beta chains from one sample, sequenced in a study of T cell repertoires in cytomegalovirus infection. TCRdb analysed the reads with MiXCR anew, one entry per CDR3 protein. The data contain about 700,000 distinct CDR3 sequences, 33% of them seen just once; the ten biggest clones take up 15% to 20%. These TCRs' antigens remain unknown. The input for sequencing was cultured PBMCs, taken from culture after CMV antigen stimulation. Receptors were obtained from a human donor in good health (CMV status not recorded). Some clones in this sample may be carry-over from other donors' samples.

The V gene is TRBV6-1, the J gene TRBJ1-2, with D hard to call. This CDR3 has 14 amino acids. Trimming removed 1 base at V and 2 bases at J, with 8 bases between. In germline, CDR1 is MNHNS, CDR2 SASEGT. The CDR3 sequence: CASSEGGGNYGYTF. CDR3 bases: TGTGCCAGCAGTGAAGGAGGAGGAAACTATGGCTACACCTTC.

The V gene is TRBV12-3 or TRBV12-4, the J gene TRBJ2-1, with 11 bases that match TRBD1. V dropped 7 bases and J dropped 7; count of bases not matched to a gene: 6. This CDR3 comprises 14 residues. The CDR3 region is CASNSRDRGNEQFF. CDR3 bases: TGTGCCAGCAATTCCCGGGACAGGGGGAATGAGCAGTTCTTC.

In this sample, this clonotype turned up many times. V and J are TRBV28 and TRBJ1-3; the D gene is possibly TRBD1 (5 bases). Germline V gives CDR1 MDHEN, CDR2 SYDVKM. The length of the CDR3 is 15 residues. V dropped 6 bases and J dropped 0 bases, with 12 bases sitting between them. The CDR3 DNA reads TGTGCCAGCAGCTTAAGCGGGGGCTCTGGAAACACCATATATTTT. It translates to CASSLSGGSGNTIYF.

The gene calls are TRBV18 and TRBJ1-1; TRBD1 is a possible D gene (5 bases). Germline V CDR1 and CDR2: KGHSH, LQKENI. Trimming pared 6 bases from V and 3 bases from J, leaving 17 bases between. This CDR3 comprises 15 residues. CDR3 nucleotide sequence: TGTGCCAGCTCTGGCCCCAACATAGGGGACACTGAAGCTTTCTTT. Protein sequence: CASSGPNIGDTEAFF. Combining the CDR3 with reference TRBV18 and TRBJ1-1 gives the whole variable domain NAGVMQNPRHLVRRRGQEARLRCSPMKGHSHVYWYRQLPEEGLKFMVYLQKENIIDESGMPKERFSAEFPKEGPSILRIQQVVRGDSAAYFCASSGPNIGDTEAFFGQGTRLTVV.

The sample holds a few counts of this clonotype. This chain connects TRBV7-6 to TRBJ2-2; no clear D. Germline assignment: CDR1 SGHVS and CDR2 FNYEAQ. The CDR3 extends over 15 amino acids. With 7 bases removed from V and 2 bases from J, the gap between germline ends came to 14 bases. The CDR3 coding sequence is TGTGCCAGCAAGCCCCTGCGGCAAAACACCGGGGAGCTGTTTTTT. This gives the protein CASKPLRQNTGELFF.

The sample holds a few counts of this clonotype. The rearrangement joins TRBV4-3 to TRBJ1-1, with 7 bases that match TRBD1. Per the germline V gene, CDR1 is LGHNA and CDR2 is YSLEER. V lost 1 base and J lost 5; bases outside the gene matches: 10. CDR3 length: 16 amino acids. This CDR3 reads CASSQAGRGGRTEAFF. In nucleotides, the CDR3 is TGCGCCAGCAGCCAAGCGGGCAGGGGGGGGAGGACTGAAGCTTTCTTT.

This clonotype showed up just a few times. The rearrangement uses TRBV6-2 or TRBV6-3 and TRBJ1-2; 7 nucleotides line up with TRBD1. The V gene's germline CDR1 is MNHEY and CDR2 SVGEGT. The CDR3 is 15 amino acids. V was clipped by 6 bases and J by 0 bases; unmatched bases: 7. The CDR3: CASRRDRVSNYGYTF. The CDR3 bases are TGTGCCAGCAGACGCGACAGGGTTTCTAACTATGGCTACACCTTC.

CDR3 in amino acids: CASSPRDVQETQYF. The CDR3 DNA follows: TGTGCCAGCAGTCCGCGGGATGTCCAAGAGACCCAGTACTTC. The chain uses TRBV6-2 or TRBV6-3 and TRBJ2-5, with a tentative D call TRBD2 (6 bases). V lost 5 bases to trimming and J lost 1 base, with 11 bases between them. The CDR3 length is 14 residues. Per the germline V gene, CDR1 is MNHEY and CDR2 is SVGEGT.

This clonotype was counted many times. V gene TRBV7-2 combines with J gene TRBJ1-2; unclear D gene. Germline loops: CDR1 SGHTA, CDR2 FQGNSA. V was cut by 6 bases and J by 6 bases, with 23 bases left in between. This CDR3 contains 16 residues. The CDR3 nucleotides are TGTGCCAGCAGTCTTATTAGGGTGCTTTTTTGGAATGGCTACACCTTC. As protein: CASSLIRVLFWNGYTF. The complete variable domain, with remaining parts taken from reference TRBV7-2 and TRBJ1-2, reads GAGVSQSPSNKVTEKGKDVELRCDPISGHTALYWYRQSLGQGLEFLIYFQGNSAPDKSGLPSDRFSAERTGGSVSTLTIQRTQQEDSAVYLCASSLIRVLFWNGYTFGSGTRLTVV.

This clonotype has a handful of counts. The gene calls are TRBV7-6 and TRBJ2-3, with 14 bases lining up with TRBD2. This CDR3 is 20 amino acids long. Germline V lookup: CDR1 SGHVS, CDR2 FNYEAQ. Trimming took 4 bases from V and 2 from J; bases not matched to a gene: 14. The CDR3 DNA sequence: TGTGCCAGCAGCTCCTTAAGGAGGACTAGCGGGGGGCAATCCACAGATACGCAGTATTTT. This sequence encodes CASSSLRRTSGGQSTDTQYF.

Concerning this clonotype itself: This sequence may be a read error, since a much larger clone differs from it by one base. J is TRBJ1-3 and V is TRBV7-2; unclear D gene. The germline CDR1 and CDR2 sequences are SGHTA and FQGNSA. The CDR3 spans 14 residues. CDR3 amino acids: CASSWTGSGYTIYF. The CDR3 DNA is TGTGCCAGCAGCTGGACGGGTTCTGGATACACCATATATTTT.

V and J are TRBV12-3 or TRBV12-4 and TRBJ2-1; D is undetermined. Trimming removed 6 bases from V and 8 bases from J, with 11 bases in between. This CDR3 spans 12 amino acids. CDR3 protein: CASSWKRDEQFF. CDR3 DNA sequence: TGTGCCAGCAGCTGGAAAAGGGATGAGCAGTTCTTC.

The gene calls are TRBV11-2 and TRBJ2-1; D gene ambiguous. Germline V lookup: CDR1 SGHAT, CDR2 FQNNGV. V dropped 1 base and J dropped 0 bases, with 10 bases sitting between them. There are 16 residues in the CDR3. This chain's CDR3 is CASSLGGVLSYNEQFF. The CDR3 bases are TGTGCCAGCAGCTTAGGTGGGGTCCTCTCCTACAATGAGCAGTTCTTC.